A single sample is the source of the 9 T cell receptor beta chains below, sequenced in a study of blood T cell repertoires in COVID-19. Only in-frame clones appear in the TCRdb table, and some are missing; sequencing was by immunoSEQ multiplex PCR. The sample has 60,000 to 80,000 clones; more than 75% are singletons. Sequencing was done on a sample of peripheral blood. These receptors were obtained from a human donor in a cohort sampled during active COVID-19.

This sequence joins TRBV19 and TRBJ2-1; 9 bases are shared with TRBD2. Germline assignment: CDR1 LNHDA and CDR2 SQIVND (reference sequence). This CDR3 comprises 15 residues. V lost 1 base to trimming and J lost 5 bases; unmatched junction nucleotides: 3. CDR3 coding DNA: TGTGCCAGTAGTATAGGCGGGGGGGCCCACAATGAGCAGTTCTTC. Protein sequence: CASSIGGGAHNEQFF.

The rearrangement links TRBV15 to TRBJ1-1, with D perhaps TRBD1 (6 bases). Germline-derived CDR1 and CDR2 are LNHNV and YYDKDF (reference sequence). The CDR3 spans 14 residues. Trimming left V 1 base short and J 4 bases short, with 10 bases between. The CDR3 region has the DNA TGTGCCACCAGCAGAGGACAGGAGGCCACTGAAGCTTTCTTT. This sequence encodes CATSRGQEATEAFF.

The chain couples TRBV7-2 to TRBJ2-7, with D possibly being TRBD1 (5 bases). V was shortened by 3 bases and J by 3 bases, with 9 bases between the two germline ends. The CDR3 is made up of 13 amino acids. Germline V gene lookup returns CDR1 SGHTA and CDR2 FQGNSA. CDR3 coding DNA: TGTGCCAGCAGCTTTGGGGCTAACTACGAGCAGTACTTC. As protein: CASSFGANYEQYF.

V and J are TRBV19 and TRBJ1-4, with a weak D call TRBD1 (6 bases). Trimming cost V 7 bases and J 7 bases, with 19 bases left between them. Germline CDR1 reads LNHDA; CDR2 reads SQIVND (reference sequence). The CDR3 is 15 residues long. The CDR3 nucleotides read TGTGCCAGTATTACGGGGAGGGGGGCGCGTGAAAAACTGTTTTTT. This codes for CASITGRGAREKLFF.

This chain uses TRBV4-3 with TRBJ2-5; TRBD2 aligns across 10 bases. The CDR3 is 19 amino acids. J lost 0 bases, V lost 0 bases, and 10 bases had no gene match. Per the germline V gene, CDR1 is LGHNA and CDR2 is YSLEER. For the CDR3, the DNA is TGCGCCAGCAGCCAAGAAGTCCGGGATCTAGCGGGGGACCAAGAGACCCAGTACTTC. Amino acids: CASSQEVRDLAGDQETQYF.

The V gene is TRBV7-2, the J gene TRBJ2-3; D uncertain. Germline CDR1 is SGHTA and CDR2 is FQGNSA. The V end lost 4 bases, the J end lost 4 bases, and 9 bases lay between the germline ends. This CDR3 is 13 amino acids long. CDR3 coding DNA: TGTGCCAGCAGCTCACAATCGTCAGATACGCAGTATTTT. It codes for CASSSQSSDTQYF.

V and J are TRBV15 and TRBJ1-4; no clear D. The germline CDR1 and CDR2 sequences are LNHNV and YYDKDF (reference sequence). The CDR3 is made up of 14 amino acids. Trimming removed 6 bases from V and 6 bases from J, with 14 bases in between. As DNA, the CDR3 is TGTGCCACCAGGGGCAGAACGAGGGATGAAAAACTGTTTTTT. Translating it yields CATRGRTRDEKLFF.

This clone was found a few times. V is TRBV18 and J is TRBJ2-5; 7 nucleotides match TRBD1. Looked up from germline, CDR1 is KGHSH and CDR2 is LQKENI. V lost 4 bases and J lost 5; bases outside the gene matches: 1. The CDR3 consists of 12 residues. CDR3 region: CASSQDRETQYF. CDR3 coding DNA: TGTGCCAGCTCACAGGACAGGGAGACCCAGTACTTC. Based on the CDR3 plus reference TRBV18 and TRBJ2-5, the full variable domain is NAGVMQNPRHLVRRRGQEARLRCSPMKGHSHVYWYRQLPEEGLKFMVYLQKENIIDESGMPKERFSAEFPKEGPSILRIQQVVRGDSAAYFCASSQDRETQYFGPGTRLLVL.

This rearrangement joins TRBV6-1 to TRBJ1-2; 10 positions match TRBD1. CDR3 length: 16 amino acids. CDR1 and CDR2 from the germline V gene are MNHNS and SASEGT. The V gene end was trimmed by 3 bases and the J gene end by 6 bases; junction bases not matched to a gene: 10. The CDR3 spells CASSDGTGVLGDGYTF. The DNA of the CDR3 is TGTGCCAGCAGTGACGGGACAGGGGTCTTAGGAGATGGCTACACCTTC.